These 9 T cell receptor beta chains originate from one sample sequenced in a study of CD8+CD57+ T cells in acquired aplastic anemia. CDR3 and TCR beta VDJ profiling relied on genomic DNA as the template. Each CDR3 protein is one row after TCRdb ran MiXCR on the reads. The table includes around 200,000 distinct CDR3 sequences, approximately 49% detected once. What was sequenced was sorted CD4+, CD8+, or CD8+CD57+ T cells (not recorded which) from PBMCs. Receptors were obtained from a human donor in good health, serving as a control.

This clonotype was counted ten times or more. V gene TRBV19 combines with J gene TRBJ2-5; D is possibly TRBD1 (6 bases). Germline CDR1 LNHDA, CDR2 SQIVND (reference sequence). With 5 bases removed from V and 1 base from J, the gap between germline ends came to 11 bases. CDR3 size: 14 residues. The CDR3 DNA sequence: TGTGCCAGTAGTCTACAGGGAGTCCAAGAGACCCAGTACTTC. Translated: CASSLQGVQETQYF.

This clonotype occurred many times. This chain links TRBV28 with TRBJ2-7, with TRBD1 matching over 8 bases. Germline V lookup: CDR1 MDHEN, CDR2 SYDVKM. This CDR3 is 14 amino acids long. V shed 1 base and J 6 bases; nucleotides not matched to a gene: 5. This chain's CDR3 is CASSLYGQGSEQYF. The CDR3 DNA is TGTGCCAGCAGTTTATACGGACAGGGTAGCGAGCAGTACTTC.

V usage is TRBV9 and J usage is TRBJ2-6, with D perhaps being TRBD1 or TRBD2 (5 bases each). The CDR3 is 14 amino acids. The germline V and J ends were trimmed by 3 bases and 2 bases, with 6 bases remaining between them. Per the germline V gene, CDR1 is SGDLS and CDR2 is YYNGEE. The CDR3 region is CASSGGAGANVLTF. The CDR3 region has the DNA TGTGCCAGCAGCGGAGGGGCTGGGGCCAACGTCCTGACTTTC.

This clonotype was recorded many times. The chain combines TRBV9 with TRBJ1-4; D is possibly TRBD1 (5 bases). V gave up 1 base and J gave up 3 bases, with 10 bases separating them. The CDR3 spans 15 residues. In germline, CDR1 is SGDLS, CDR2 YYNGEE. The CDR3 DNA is TGTGCCAGCAGCGTAACAGGAGCCCCTAATGAAAAACTGTTTTTT. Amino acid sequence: CASSVTGAPNEKLFF.

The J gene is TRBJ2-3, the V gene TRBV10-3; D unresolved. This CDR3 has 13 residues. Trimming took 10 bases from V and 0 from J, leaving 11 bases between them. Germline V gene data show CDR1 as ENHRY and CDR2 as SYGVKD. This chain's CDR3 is CASSRSSTDTQYF. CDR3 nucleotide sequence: TGTGCCAGCAGCCGGTCTAGCACAGATACGCAGTATTTT.

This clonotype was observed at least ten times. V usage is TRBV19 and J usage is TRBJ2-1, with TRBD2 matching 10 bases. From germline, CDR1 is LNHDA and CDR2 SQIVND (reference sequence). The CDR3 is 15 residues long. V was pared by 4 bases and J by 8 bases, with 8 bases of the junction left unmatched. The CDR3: CASSRLAGVSHEQFF. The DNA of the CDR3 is TGTGCCAGTAGTAGGCTAGCGGGGGTCTCACATGAGCAGTTCTTC. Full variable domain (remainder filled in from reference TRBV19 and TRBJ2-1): DGGITQSPKYLFRKEGQNVTLSCEQNLNHDAMYWYRQDPGQGLRLIYYSQIVNDFQKGDIAEGYSVSREKKESFPLTVTSAQKNPTAFYLCASSRLAGVSHEQFFGPGTRLTVL.

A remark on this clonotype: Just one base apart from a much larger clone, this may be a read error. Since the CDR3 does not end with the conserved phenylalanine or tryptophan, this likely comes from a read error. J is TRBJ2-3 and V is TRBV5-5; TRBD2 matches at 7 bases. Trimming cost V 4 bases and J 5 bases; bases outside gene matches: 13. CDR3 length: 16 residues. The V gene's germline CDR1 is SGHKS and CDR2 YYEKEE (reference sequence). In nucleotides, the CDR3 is TGTGCCAGCAGCCCCTTGGCCAGGACTAGGGTAGATACGCAGTATTTA. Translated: CASSPLARTRVDTQYL.

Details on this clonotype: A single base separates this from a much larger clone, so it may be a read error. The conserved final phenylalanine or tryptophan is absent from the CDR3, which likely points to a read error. The CDR3: CASRPGQGPYGYTL. CDR3 nucleotides: TGTGCCAGCAGGCCGGGACAGGGCCCCTATGGCTACACCCTC. The V call is TRBV14, the J call TRBJ1-2; TRBD1 matches at 9 bases. The germline gives CDR1 SGHDN, CDR2 FVKESK. With V trimmed by 6 bases and J by 4 bases, 6 bases remained unmatched. The CDR3 spans 14 residues.

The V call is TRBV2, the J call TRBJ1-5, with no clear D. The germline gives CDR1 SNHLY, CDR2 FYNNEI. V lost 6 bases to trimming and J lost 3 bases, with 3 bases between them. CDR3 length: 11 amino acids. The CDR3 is CASSINQPQHF. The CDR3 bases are TGTGCCAGCAGCATCAATCAGCCCCAGCATTTT.